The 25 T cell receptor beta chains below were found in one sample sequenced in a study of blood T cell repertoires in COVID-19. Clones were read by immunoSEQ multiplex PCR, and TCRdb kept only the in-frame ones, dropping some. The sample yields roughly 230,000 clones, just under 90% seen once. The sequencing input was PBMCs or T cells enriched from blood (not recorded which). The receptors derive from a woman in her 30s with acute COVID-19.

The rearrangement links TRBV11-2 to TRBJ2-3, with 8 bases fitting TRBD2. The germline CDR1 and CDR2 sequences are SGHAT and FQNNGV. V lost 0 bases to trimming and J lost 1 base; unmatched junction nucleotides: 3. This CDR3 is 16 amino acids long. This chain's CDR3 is CASSLDVSGGTDTQYF. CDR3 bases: TGTGCCAGCAGCTTAGATGTTAGCGGGGGCACAGATACGCAGTATTTT.

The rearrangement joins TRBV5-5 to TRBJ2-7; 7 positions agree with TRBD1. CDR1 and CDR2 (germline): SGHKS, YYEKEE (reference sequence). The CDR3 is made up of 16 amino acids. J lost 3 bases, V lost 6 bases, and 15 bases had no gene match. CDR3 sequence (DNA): TGTGCCAGCACCACACCACCGGGACAGTGGAACTACGAGCAGTACTTC. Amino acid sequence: CASTTPPGQWNYEQYF.

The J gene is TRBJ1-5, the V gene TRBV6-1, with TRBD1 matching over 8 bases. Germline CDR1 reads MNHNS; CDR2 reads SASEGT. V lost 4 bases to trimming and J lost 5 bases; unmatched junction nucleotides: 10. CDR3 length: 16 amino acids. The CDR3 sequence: CASSGTKTGEDQPQHF. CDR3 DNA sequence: TGTGCCAGCAGTGGGACAAAGACAGGGGAGGATCAGCCCCAGCATTTT.

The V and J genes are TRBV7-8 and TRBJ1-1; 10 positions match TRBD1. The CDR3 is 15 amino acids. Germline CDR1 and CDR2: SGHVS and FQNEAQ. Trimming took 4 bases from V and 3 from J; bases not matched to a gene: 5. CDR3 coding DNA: TGTGCCAGCAGCTCCGCAGACAGGGGGCACACTGAAGCTTTCTTT. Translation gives CASSSADRGHTEAFF. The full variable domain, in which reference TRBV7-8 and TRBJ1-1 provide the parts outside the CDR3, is GAGVSQSPRYKVAKRGQDVALRCDPISGHVSLFWYQQALGQGPEFLTYFQNEAQLDKSGLPSDRFFAERPEGSVSTLKIQRTQQEDSAVYLCASSSADRGHTEAFFGQGTRLTVV.

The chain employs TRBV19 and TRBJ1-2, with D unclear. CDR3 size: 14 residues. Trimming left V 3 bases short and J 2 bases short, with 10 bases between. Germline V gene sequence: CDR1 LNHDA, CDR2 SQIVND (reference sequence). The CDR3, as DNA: TGTGCCAGTAGTATCTCCAGTTCAAACTATGGCTACACCTTC. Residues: CASSISSSNYGYTF.

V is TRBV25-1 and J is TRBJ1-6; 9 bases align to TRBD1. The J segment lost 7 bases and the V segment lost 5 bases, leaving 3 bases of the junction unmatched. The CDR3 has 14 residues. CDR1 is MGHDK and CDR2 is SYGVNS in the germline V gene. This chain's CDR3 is CASSNRGRNSPLHF. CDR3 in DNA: TGTGCCAGCAGTAACAGGGGGCGAAATTCACCCCTCCACTTT.

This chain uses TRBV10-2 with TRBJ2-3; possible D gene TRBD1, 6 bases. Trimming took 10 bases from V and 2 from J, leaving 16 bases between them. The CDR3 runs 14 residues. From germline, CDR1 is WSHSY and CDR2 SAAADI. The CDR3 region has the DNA TGCGCCACTGAAGGACAGACTTACACAGATACGCAGTATTTT. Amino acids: CATEGQTYTDTQYF.

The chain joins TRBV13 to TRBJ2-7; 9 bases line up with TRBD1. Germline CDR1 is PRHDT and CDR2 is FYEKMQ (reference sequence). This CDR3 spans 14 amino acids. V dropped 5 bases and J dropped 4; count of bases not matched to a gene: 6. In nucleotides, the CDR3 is TGTGCCAGCAGCACCCGACAGGGGGTGTACGAGCAGTACTTC. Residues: CASSTRQGVYEQYF.

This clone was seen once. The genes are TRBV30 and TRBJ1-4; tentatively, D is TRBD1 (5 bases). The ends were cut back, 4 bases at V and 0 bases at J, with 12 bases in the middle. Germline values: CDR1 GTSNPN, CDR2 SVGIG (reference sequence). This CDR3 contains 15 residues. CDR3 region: CAWKQGFATNEKLFF. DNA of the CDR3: TGTGCCTGGAAGCAGGGATTTGCAACTAATGAAAAACTGTTTTTT.

The CDR3: CASSIAGGLQTQYF. CDR3 bases: TGTGCCAGCAGTATAGCGGGGGGGCTGCAGACCCAGTACTTC. The chain employs TRBV6-5 and TRBJ2-5, with 11 bases lining up with TRBD2. From germline, CDR1 is MNHEY and CDR2 SVGAGI. The CDR3 extends over 14 amino acids. Unmatched junction bases numbered 5, after V lost 5 bases and J lost 6 bases.

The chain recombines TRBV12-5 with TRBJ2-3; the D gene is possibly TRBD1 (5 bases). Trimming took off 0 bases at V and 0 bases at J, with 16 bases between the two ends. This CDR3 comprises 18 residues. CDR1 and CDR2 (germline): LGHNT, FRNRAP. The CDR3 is CASGLVTQGTPSTDTQYF. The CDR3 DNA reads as TGTGCTAGTGGTTTGGTTACCCAGGGTACCCCAAGCACAGATACGCAGTATTTT.

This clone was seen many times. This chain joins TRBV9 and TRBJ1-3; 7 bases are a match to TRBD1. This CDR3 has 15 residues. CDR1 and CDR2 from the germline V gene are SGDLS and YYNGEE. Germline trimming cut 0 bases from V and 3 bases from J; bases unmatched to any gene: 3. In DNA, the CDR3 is TGTGCCAGCAGCGTAGAAGGGGGCGGTGGAAACACCATATATTTT. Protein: CASSVEGGGGNTIYF.

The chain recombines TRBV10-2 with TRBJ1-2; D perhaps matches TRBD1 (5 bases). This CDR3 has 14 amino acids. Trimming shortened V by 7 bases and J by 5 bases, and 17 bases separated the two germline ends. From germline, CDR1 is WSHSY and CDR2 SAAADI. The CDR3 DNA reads TGCGCCAGCACCCCCGGCGGGGCCGGGTATGGCTACACCTTC. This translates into CASTPGGAGYGYTF.

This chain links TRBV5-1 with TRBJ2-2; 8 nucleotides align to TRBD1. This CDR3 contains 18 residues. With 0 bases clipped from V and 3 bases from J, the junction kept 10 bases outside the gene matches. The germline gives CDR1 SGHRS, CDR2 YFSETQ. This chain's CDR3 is CASSLEGRGHRDTGELFF. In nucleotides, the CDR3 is TGCGCCAGCAGCTTGGAGGGCAGGGGGCACCGGGACACCGGGGAGCTGTTTTTT.

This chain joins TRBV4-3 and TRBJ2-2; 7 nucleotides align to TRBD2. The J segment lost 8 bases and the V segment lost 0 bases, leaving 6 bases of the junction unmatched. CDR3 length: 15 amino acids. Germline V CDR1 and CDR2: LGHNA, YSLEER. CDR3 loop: CASSQERGGAGELFF. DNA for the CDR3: TGCGCCAGCAGCCAAGAACGGGGAGGGGCTGGGGAGCTGTTTTTT.

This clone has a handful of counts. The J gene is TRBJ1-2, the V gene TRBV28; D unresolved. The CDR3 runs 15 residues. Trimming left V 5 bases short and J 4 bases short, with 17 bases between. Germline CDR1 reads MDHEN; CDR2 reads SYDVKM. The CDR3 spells CASSPNRAGSYGYTF. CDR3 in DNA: TGTGCCAGCAGTCCCAATCGGGCGGGAAGCTATGGCTACACCTTC.

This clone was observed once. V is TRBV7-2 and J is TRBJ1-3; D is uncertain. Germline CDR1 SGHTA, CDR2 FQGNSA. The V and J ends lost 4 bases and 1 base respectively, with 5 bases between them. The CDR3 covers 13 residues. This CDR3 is CASSSSSGNTIYF. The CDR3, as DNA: TGTGCCAGCAGCTCCTCGTCTGGAAACACCATATATTTT.

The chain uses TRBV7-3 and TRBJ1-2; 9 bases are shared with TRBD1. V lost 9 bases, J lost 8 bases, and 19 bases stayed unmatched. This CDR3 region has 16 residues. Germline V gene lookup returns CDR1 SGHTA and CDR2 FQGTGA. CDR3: CASSGDRDAMVGGYTF. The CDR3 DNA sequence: TGTGCCAGTAGCGGGGACAGGGACGCGATGGTAGGGGGCTACACCTTC.

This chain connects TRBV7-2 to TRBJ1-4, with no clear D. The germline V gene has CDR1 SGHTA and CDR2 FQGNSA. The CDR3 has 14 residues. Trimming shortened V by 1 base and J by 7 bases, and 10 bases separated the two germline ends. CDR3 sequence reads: CASSLGTTPEKLFF. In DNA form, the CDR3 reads TGTGCCAGCAGCTTAGGAACCACTCCTGAAAAACTGTTTTTT.

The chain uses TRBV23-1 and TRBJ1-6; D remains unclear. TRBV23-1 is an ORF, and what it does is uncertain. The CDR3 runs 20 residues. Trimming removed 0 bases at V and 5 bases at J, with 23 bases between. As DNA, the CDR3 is TGCGCCAGCAGTCAATCTGAGGGAACTCCAAATTCGACGGATAATTCACCCCTCCACTTT. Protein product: CASSQSEGTPNSTDNSPLHF.

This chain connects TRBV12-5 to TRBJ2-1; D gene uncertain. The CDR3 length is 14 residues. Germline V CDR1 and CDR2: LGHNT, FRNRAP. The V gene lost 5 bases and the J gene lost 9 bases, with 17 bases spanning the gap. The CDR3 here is CASGPPLYRGEQFF. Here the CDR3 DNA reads TGTGCTAGTGGTCCCCCGTTATATAGAGGTGAGCAGTTCTTC. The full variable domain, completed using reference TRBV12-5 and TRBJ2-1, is DARVTQTPRHKVTEMGQEVTMRCQPILGHNTVFWYRQTMMQGLELLAYFRNRAPLDDSGMPKDRFSAEMPDATLATLKIQPSEPRDSAVYFCASGPPLYRGEQFFGPGTRLTVL.

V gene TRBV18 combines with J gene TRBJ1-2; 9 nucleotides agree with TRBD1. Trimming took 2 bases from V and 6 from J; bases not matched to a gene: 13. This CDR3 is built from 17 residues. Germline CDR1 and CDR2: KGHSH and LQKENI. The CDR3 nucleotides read TGTGCCAGCTCACCATACCCGGGACAGGGTGAGGTCCATGGCTACACCTTC. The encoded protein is CASSPYPGQGEVHGYTF.

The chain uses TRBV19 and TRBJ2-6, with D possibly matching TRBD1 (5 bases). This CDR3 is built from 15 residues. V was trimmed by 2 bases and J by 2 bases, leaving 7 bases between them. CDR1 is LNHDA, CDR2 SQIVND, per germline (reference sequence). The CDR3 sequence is CASSIKGAGANVLTF. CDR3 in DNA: TGTGCCAGTAGTATAAAAGGGGCTGGGGCCAACGTCCTGACTTTC.

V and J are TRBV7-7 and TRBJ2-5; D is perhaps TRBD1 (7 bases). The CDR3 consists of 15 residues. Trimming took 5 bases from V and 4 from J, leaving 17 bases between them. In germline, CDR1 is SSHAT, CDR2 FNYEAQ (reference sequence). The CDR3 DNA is TGTGCCAGCAGCCCCAAGGGGGCGGGGCGAGAGACCCAGTACTTC. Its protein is CASSPKGAGRETQYF.

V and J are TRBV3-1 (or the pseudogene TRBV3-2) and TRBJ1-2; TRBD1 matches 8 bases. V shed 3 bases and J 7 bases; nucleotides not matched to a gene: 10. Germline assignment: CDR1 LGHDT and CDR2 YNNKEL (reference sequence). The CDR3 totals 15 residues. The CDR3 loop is CASSQNAWTGTGYTF. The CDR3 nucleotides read TGTGCCAGCAGCCAGAATGCTTGGACAGGGACTGGCTACACCTTC.